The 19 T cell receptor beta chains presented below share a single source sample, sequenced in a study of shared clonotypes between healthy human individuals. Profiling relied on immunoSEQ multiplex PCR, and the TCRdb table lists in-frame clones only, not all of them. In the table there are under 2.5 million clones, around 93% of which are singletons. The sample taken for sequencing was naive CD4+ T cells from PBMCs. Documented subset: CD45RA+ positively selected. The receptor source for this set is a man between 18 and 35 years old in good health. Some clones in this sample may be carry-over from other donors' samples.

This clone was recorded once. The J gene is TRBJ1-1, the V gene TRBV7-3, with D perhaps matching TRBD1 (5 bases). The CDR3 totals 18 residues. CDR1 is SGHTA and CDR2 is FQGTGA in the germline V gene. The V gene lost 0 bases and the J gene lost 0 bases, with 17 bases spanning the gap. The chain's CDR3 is CASSLTQAGRGLNTEAFF. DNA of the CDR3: TGTGCCAGCAGCTTAACTCAGGCAGGGAGAGGCTTGAACACTGAAGCTTTCTTT.

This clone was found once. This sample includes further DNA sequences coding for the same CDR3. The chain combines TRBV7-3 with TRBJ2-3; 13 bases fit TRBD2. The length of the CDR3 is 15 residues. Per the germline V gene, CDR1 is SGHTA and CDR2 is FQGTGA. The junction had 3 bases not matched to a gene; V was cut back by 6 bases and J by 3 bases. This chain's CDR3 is CASSLGLAGTDTQYF. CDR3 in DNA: TGTGCCAGCAGTCTGGGACTAGCGGGAACAGATACGCAGTATTTT.

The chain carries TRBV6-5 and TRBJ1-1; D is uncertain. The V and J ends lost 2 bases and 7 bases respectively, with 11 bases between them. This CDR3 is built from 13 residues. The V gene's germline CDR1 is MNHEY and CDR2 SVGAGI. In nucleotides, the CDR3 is TGTGCCAGCAGTTACACACGGGGAGGTGAAGCTTTCTTT. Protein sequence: CASSYTRGGEAFF.

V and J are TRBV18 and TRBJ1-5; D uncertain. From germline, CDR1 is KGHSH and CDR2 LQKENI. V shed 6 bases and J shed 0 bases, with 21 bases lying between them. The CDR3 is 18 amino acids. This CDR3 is CASSLTDAGAYSNQPQHF. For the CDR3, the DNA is TGTGCCAGCTCCCTTACCGACGCGGGAGCTTATAGCAATCAGCCCCAGCATTTT.

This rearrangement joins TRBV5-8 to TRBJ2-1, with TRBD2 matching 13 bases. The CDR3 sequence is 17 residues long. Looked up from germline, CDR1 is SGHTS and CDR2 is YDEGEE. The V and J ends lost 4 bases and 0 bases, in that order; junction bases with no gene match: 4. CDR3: CASSPGLAGSSYNEQFF. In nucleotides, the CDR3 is TGTGCCAGCAGCCCGGGACTAGCGGGGAGCTCCTACAATGAGCAGTTCTTC. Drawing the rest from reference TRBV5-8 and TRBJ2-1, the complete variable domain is EAGVTQSPTHLIKTRGQQATLRCSPISGHTSVYWYQQALGLGLQFLLWYDEGEERNRGNFPPRFSGRQFPNYSSELNVNALELEDSALYLCASSPGLAGSSYNEQFFGPGTRLTVL.

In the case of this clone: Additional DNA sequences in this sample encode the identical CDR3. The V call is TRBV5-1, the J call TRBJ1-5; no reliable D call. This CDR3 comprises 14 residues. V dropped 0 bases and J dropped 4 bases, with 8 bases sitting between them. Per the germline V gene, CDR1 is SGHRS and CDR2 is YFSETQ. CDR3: CASSLETGNQPQHF. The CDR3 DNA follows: TGCGCCAGCAGCTTGGAGACGGGTAATCAGCCCCAGCATTTT. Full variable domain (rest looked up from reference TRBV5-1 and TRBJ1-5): KAGVTQTPRYLIKTRGQQVTLSCSPISGHRSVSWYQQTPGQGLQFLFEYFSETQRNKGNFPGRFSGRQFSNSRSEMNVSTLELGDSALYLCASSLETGNQPQHFGDGTRLSIL.

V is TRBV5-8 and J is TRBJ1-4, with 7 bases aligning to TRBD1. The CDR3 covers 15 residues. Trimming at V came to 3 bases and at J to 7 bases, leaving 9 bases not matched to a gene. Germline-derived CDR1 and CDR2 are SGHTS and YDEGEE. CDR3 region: CASSSSGDRSEKLFF. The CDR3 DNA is TGTGCCAGCAGCTCATCGGGGGACAGAAGTGAAAAACTGTTTTTT.

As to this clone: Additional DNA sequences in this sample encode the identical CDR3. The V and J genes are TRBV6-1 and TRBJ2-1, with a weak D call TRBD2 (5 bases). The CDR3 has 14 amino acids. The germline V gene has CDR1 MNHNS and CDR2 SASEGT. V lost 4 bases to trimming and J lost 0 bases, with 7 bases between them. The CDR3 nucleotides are TGTGCCAGCAGTGGAGGGAGCTCCTACAATGAGCAGTTCTTC. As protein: CASSGGSSYNEQFF.

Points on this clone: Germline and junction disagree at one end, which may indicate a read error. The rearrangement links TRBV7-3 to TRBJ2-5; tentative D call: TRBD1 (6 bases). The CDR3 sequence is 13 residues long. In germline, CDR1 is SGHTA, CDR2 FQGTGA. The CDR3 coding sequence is TGTGCCAGCAGCATAACAGGGAAAGAGACCCAGTACTTC. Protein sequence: CASSITGKETQYF.

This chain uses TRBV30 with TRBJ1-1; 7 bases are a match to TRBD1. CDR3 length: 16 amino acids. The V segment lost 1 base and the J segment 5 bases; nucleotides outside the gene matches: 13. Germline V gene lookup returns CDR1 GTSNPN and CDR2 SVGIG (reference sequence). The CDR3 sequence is CAWSEKYRGTHTEAFF. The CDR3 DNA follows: TGTGCCTGGAGTGAAAAGTACAGGGGTACCCATACTGAAGCTTTCTTT.

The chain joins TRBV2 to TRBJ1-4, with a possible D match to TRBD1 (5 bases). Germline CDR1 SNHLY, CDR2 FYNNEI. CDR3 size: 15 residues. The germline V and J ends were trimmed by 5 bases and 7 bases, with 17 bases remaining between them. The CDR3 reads CASSSQPGGVEKLFF. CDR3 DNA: TGTGCCAGCAGTTCCCAACCCGGGGGAGTTGAAAAACTGTTTTTT.

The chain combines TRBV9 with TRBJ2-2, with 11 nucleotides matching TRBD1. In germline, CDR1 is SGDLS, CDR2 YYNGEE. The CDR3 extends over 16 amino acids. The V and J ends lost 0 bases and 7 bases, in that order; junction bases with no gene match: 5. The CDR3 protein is CASSVVGQGAIGELFF. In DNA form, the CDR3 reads TGTGCCAGCAGCGTAGTAGGACAGGGGGCCATCGGGGAGCTGTTTTTT. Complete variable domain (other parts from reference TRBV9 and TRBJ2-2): DSGVTQTPKHLITATGQRVTLRCSPRSGDLSVYWYQQSLDQGLQFLIQYYNGEERAKGNILERFSAQQFPDLHSELNLSSLELGDSALYFCASSVVGQGAIGELFFGEGSRLTVL.

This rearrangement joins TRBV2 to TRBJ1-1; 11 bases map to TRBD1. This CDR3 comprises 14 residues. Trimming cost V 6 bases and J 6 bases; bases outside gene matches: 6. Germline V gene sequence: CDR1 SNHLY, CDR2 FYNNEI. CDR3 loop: CASRGTGGVAEAFF. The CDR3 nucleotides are TGTGCCAGCAGAGGGACAGGGGGAGTCGCTGAAGCTTTCTTT. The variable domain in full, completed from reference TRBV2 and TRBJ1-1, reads EPEVTQTPSHQVTQMGQEVILRCVPISNHLYFYWYRQILGQKVEFLVSFYNNEISEKSEIFDDQFSVERPDGSNFTLKIRSTKLEDSAMYFCASRGTGGVAEAFFGQGTRLTVV.

The CDR3 spells CASSQATSTDTQYF. The CDR3 DNA reads TGCGCCAGCAGTCAAGCGACTAGCACAGATACGCAGTATTTT. The chain has TRBV5-1 and TRBJ2-3; D is unclear. The germline gives CDR1 SGHRS, CDR2 YFSETQ. This CDR3 comprises 14 residues. Trimming removed 5 bases at V and 0 bases at J, with 10 bases between.

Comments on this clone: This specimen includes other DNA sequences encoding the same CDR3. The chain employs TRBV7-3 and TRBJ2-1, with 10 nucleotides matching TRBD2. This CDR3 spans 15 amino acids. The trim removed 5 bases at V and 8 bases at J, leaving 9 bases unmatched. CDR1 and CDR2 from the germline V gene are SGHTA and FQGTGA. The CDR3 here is CASSRASGSRDEQFF. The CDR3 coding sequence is TGTGCCAGCAGCCGCGCTAGCGGGAGTCGCGATGAGCAGTTCTTC.

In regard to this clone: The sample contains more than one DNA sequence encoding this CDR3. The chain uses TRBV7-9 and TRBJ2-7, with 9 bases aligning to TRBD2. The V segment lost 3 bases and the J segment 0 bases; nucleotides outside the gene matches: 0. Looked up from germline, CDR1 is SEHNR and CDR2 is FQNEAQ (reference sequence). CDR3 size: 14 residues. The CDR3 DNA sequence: TGTGCCAGCAGCTTTAGCGGGAGCTCCTACGAGCAGTACTTC. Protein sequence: CASSFSGSSYEQYF.

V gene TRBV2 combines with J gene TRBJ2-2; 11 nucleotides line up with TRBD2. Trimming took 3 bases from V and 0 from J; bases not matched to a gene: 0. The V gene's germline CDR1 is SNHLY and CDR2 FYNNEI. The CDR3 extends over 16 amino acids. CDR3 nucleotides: TGTGCCAGCAGTGAGACTAGCGGGACGAACACCGGGGAGCTGTTTTTT. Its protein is CASSETSGTNTGELFF.

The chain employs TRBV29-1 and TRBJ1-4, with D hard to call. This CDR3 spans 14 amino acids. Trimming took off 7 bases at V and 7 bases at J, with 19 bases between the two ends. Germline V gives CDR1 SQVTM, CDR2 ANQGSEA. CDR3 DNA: TGCAGCGCAACCCCACAGAACTCCGGTGAAAAACTGTTTTTT. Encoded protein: CSATPQNSGEKLFF.

CDR3 in DNA: TGTGCCAGCTCGCCAGTGGGAGGAAGGGAAGGCGAGCAGTACTTC. This translates into CASSPVGGREGEQYF. V gene TRBV18 combines with J gene TRBJ2-7, with a possible D match to TRBD2 (6 bases). CDR1 and CDR2 from the germline V gene are KGHSH and LQKENI. This CDR3 region has 15 residues. Trimming removed 6 bases at V and 6 bases at J, with 21 bases between.